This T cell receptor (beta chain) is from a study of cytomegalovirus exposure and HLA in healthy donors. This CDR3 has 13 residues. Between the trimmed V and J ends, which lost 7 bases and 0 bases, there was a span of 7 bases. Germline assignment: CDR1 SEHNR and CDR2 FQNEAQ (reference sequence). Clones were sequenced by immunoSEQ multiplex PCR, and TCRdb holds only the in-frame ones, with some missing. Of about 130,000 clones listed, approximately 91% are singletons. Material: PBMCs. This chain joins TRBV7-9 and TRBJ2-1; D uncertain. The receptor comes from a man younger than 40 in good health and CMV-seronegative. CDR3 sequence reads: CASTSGSYNEQFF. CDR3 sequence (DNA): TGTGCCAGCACCTCCGGCTCCTACAATGAGCAGTTCTTC.